Shown below are 9 T cell receptor beta chains from a single sample sequenced in a study of CD8 T cells in Susac syndrome. Random hexamers were used to reverse transcribe about 0.5 to 1 ug of RNA. TCRdb re-derived calls from the immunoSEQ multiplex PCR reads in MiXCR, one entry per CDR3 protein. The table records some 130,000 distinct CDR3 sequences, around 85% of them present only once. The sequenced sample consisted of CD8+ T cells from PBMCs. The receptors stem from a human donor with multiple sclerosis.

This clonotype showed up just a few times. The chain recombines TRBV11-2 with TRBJ2-5; no firm D call. The germline gives CDR1 SGHAT, CDR2 FQNNGV. Trimming took 2 bases from V and 1 from J, leaving 5 bases between them. This CDR3 is built from 13 residues. The CDR3 bases are TGTGCCAGCAGCTTACCACCCCAAGAGACCCAGTACTTC. It yields the protein CASSLPPQETQYF.

The chain has TRBV4-1 and TRBJ1-1; the D gene is possibly TRBD1 (6 bases). This CDR3 has 18 amino acids. Germline assignment: CDR1 MGHRA and CDR2 YSYEKL. Trimming shortened V by 3 bases and J by 0 bases, and 20 bases separated the two germline ends. This CDR3 reads CASSQAGGGGSMNTEAFF. The CDR3, as DNA: TGCGCCAGCAGCCAGGCGGGAGGGGGGGGCTCCATGAACACTGAAGCTTTCTTT.

The chain is built from TRBV6-6 and TRBJ2-1, with TRBD1 matching over 7 bases. CDR3 size: 14 residues. Germline assignment: CDR1 MNHNY and CDR2 SVGAGI (reference sequence). V shed 5 bases and J 10 bases; nucleotides not matched to a gene: 11. CDR3: CASSPPGGSGEQFF. The CDR3 coding sequence is TGTGCCAGCAGTCCTCCAGGGGGATCAGGGGAGCAGTTCTTC.

J is TRBJ1-2 and V is TRBV27, with D uncertain. V dropped 6 bases and J dropped 6 bases, with 14 bases sitting between them. Per germline, CDR1 MNHEY and CDR2 SMNVEV (reference sequence). This CDR3 contains 13 residues. The DNA for the CDR3 is TGTGCCAGCAGGGGAGCCGTTTCACATGGCTACACCTTC. Protein product: CASRGAVSHGYTF.

This chain uses TRBV19 with TRBJ1-2; tentative D call: TRBD1 (5 bases). The CDR3 sequence is 14 residues long. Germline-derived CDR1 and CDR2 are LNHDA and SQIVND (reference sequence). The V and J ends lost 4 bases and 6 bases respectively, with 15 bases between them. The CDR3 spells CASSRNPLTDGYTF. The CDR3 DNA sequence: TGTGCCAGTAGTAGAAACCCGCTGACAGATGGCTACACCTTC.

There are a few counts of this clonotype. This chain's CDR3 is CASSHAGWLAGAKVIDEQFF. The CDR3 bases are TGCGCCAGCAGCCATGCTGGGTGGCTAGCGGGAGCCAAGGTAATAGATGAGCAGTTCTTC. This rearrangement joins TRBV4-3 to TRBJ2-1, with 10 bases identical to TRBD2. From germline, CDR1 is LGHNA and CDR2 YSLEER. The CDR3 loop spans 20 amino acids. With V trimmed by 3 bases and J by 8 bases, 22 bases remained unmatched.

This rearrangement joins TRBV2 to TRBJ1-1; 7 bases fit TRBD1. V shed 10 bases and J 0 bases; nucleotides not matched to a gene: 5. CDR1 is SNHLY and CDR2 is FYNNEI in the germline V gene. The CDR3 sequence is 13 residues long. CDR3: CATTGQVNTEAFF. The CDR3 DNA reads TGTGCCACCACCGGACAGGTGAACACTGAAGCTTTCTTT. The variable domain in full, with the rest retrieved from reference TRBV2 and TRBJ1-1, is EPEVTQTPSHQVTQMGQEVILRCVPISNHLYFYWYRQILGQKVEFLVSFYNNEISEKSEIFDDQFSVERPDGSNFTLKIRSTKLEDSAMYFCATTGQVNTEAFFGQGTRLTVV.

The chain recombines TRBV19 with TRBJ1-1; D not certain. The length of the CDR3 is 13 residues. The germline gives CDR1 LNHDA, CDR2 SQIVND (reference sequence). V lost 7 bases, J lost 0 bases, and 9 bases lay in between. The CDR3 loop is CASTSGVNTEAFF. DNA of the CDR3: TGTGCCAGTACCTCGGGAGTGAACACTGAAGCTTTCTTT.

In its sample, this clonotype was seen once. The rearrangement joins TRBV4-1 to TRBJ2-5; tentatively, D is TRBD2 (5 bases). Trimming took off 3 bases at V and 2 bases at J, with 13 bases between the two ends. This CDR3 region has 15 residues. Germline CDR1 and CDR2: MGHRA and YSYEKL. The DNA of the CDR3 is TGCGCCAGCAGCCAGGCATCCGGGAAGCAAGAGACCCAGTACTTC. Its translation: CASSQASGKQETQYF.